The source of this T cell receptor beta chain is a study of blood T cell repertoires in COVID-19. CDR1 and CDR2 (germline): MNHEY, SVGAGI. Trimming took 8 bases from V and 4 from J; bases not matched to a gene: 11. This CDR3 has 15 residues. Authors' processing steps: Counts of nucleated cells, estimated from reference gene primer amplification, were obtained. Profiled with immunoSEQ multiplex PCR; TCRdb holds only in-frame clones, not every one. From that table come the V and J calls and clone size; the DNA was used to work out D and trimming. The sample records 350,000 or so clones, more than 70% being singletons.

The chain carries TRBV6-5 and TRBJ2-3; TRBD1 aligns across 8 bases. What was sequenced was peripheral blood. The sequence was obtained from a woman in her twenties or thirties with COVID-19, enrolled during active disease. The CDR3 loop reads CASRGTGLSADTQYF. DNA of the CDR3: TGTGCCAGCCGGGGGACAGGTTTAAGCGCAGATACGCAGTATTTT.